The text below deals with one T cell receptor (beta chain). Its antigen remains unknown. This sample stems from a study of OX40 agonist ivuxolimab in advanced cancers. Study as a whole: The patients' treatment was ivuxolimab, an agonistic anti-OX40 (CD134) antibody. A mean age of about 59 years, range roughly 20 to 90, was recorded, and roughly 80% were male. The study's findings and limits: Fewer expanded clones were found on average in CD4+ than in CD8+ T cells. Individuals who were partial responders at 0.1-3.0 mg/kg had clonal expansion that ranked among the lowest.

Germline assignment: CDR1 SGHTA and CDR2 FQGNSA. The length of the CDR3 is 16 residues. Trimming took off 1 base at V and 1 base at J, with 12 bases between the two ends. Data came from immunoSEQ multiplex PCR; TCRdb stores just in-frame clones and leaves some out. This sample has 80,000 or so clones, with almost 85% found just once. The clonotype originates from an adult with an advanced solid tumor such as melanoma, head and neck, liver or kidney cancer. The sequenced sample was CD4+ or CD8+ T cells sorted from blood, obtained in a trial of the OX40 agonist ivuxolimab. This rearrangement joins TRBV7-2 to TRBJ2-3, with D perhaps assigned TRBD1 or TRBD2 (5 bases each). CDR3 region: CASSLGGSTGTDTQYF. DNA for the CDR3: TGTGCCAGCAGCTTAGGGGGGTCCACTGGCACAGATACGCAGTATTTT.